This T cell receptor beta chain was documented in a study of identical twins. Findings and caveats of the study: Cord blood's abundant beta clonotypes had fewer insertions, unlike memory repertoires.

The CDR3 is made up of 14 amino acids. The V gene lost 3 bases and the J gene lost 2 bases, with 10 bases spanning the gap. Germline assignment: CDR1 MDHEN and CDR2 SYDVKM. Carrying unique molecular identifiers, the cDNA also gained a universal primer site through template switching. TCRdb fed the 5' RACE reads into MiXCR, producing one record per CDR3 protein. The sample records 1.5 million or so distinct CDR3 sequences, about 31% being singletons. With regard to this clonotype: Its antigen is currently unknown.

The genes are TRBV28 and TRBJ1-1; D is perhaps TRBD1 (6 bases). Material for sequencing was cord blood. This sequence was found in a newborn girl in good health. The CDR3 loop reads CASSFTGINTEAFF. In DNA form, the CDR3 reads TGTGCCAGCAGTTTTACAGGGATCAACACTGAAGCTTTCTTT.